The 27 T cell receptor beta chains presented below share a single source sample, sequenced in a study of cytomegalovirus exposure and HLA in healthy donors. 60 Vbeta and 13 Jbeta primers were used in PCR. Assay: immunoSEQ multiplex PCR; the TCRdb copy retains only in-frame clones and omits some. The top ten hold about 1.2% of the sample, which has some 170,000 clones, under 9.5% seen once. The specimen was PBMCs. These receptors came from a woman aged 25 to 45 in good health and CMV-seropositive.

This clone occurred a few times. The chain couples TRBV29-1 to TRBJ1-4; TRBD1 aligns across 10 bases. The germline gives CDR1 SQVTM, CDR2 ANQGSEA. With V trimmed by 7 bases and J by 7 bases, 9 bases remained unmatched. This CDR3 comprises 14 residues. CDR3 sequence (DNA): TGCAGCGCTCTCAAGACAGGGGGCGGTGAAAAACTGTTTTTT. This translates into CSALKTGGGEKLFF.

The V call is TRBV10-3, the J call TRBJ1-2, with 9 bases fitting TRBD1. Germline CDR1 is ENHRY and CDR2 is SYGVKD. Trimming at V came to 5 bases and at J to 4 bases, leaving 2 bases not matched to a gene. The CDR3 spans 13 residues. CDR3 sequence (DNA): TGTGCCATCAGTTCGGACAGGGGCTATGGCTACACCTTC. It specifies CAISSDRGYGYTF.

The rearrangement links TRBV5-1 to TRBJ2-7; possibly TRBD1 for D (6 bases). V was cut by 4 bases and J by 5 bases, with 19 bases left in between. The CDR3 is 15 residues long. Germline CDR1 is SGHRS and CDR2 is YFSETQ. The CDR3: CASSPPLQGWHEQYF. The CDR3 DNA follows: TGCGCCAGCAGCCCCCCTTTACAGGGATGGCACGAGCAGTACTTC.

This clone was detected only a few times. This sequence joins TRBV10-3 and TRBJ1-3; the D is unclear. Germline CDR1 reads ENHRY; CDR2 reads SYGVKD. V lost 4 bases and J lost 7, with 11 bases in between. The CDR3 extends over 13 amino acids. In DNA form, the CDR3 reads TGTGCCATCAGTGCACCCGCGAAGAACACCATATATTTT. This translates into CAISAPAKNTIYF.

The chain is built from TRBV7-6 and TRBJ2-3, with 11 bases matching TRBD2. There are 15 residues in the CDR3. The J segment lost 5 bases and the V segment lost 5 bases, leaving 6 bases of the junction unmatched. Germline V gene sequence: CDR1 SGHVS, CDR2 FNYEAQ. The CDR3 sequence: CASSMTSGDGDTQYF. The CDR3, as DNA: TGTGCCAGCAGCATGACTAGCGGGGATGGAGATACGCAGTATTTT.

This clone was observed a few times. This chain uses TRBV7-8 with TRBJ2-1, with 14 bases matching TRBD2. Trimming took 5 bases from V and 9 from J; bases not matched to a gene: 9. Germline CDR1 is SGHVS and CDR2 is FQNEAQ. The CDR3 is 16 amino acids. DNA for the CDR3: TGTGCCAGCAGCCCAGGACTAGCGGGAGGTATGGGTGAGCAGTTCTTC. Translating gives CASSPGLAGGMGEQFF. Full variable domain (rest looked up from reference TRBV7-8 and TRBJ2-1): GAGVSQSPRYKVAKRGQDVALRCDPISGHVSLFWYQQALGQGPEFLTYFQNEAQLDKSGLPSDRFFAERPEGSVSTLKIQRTQQEDSAVYLCASSPGLAGGMGEQFFGPGTRLTVL.

This clone turned up a few times. The chain uses TRBV12-2 and TRBJ2-6; the DNA was not used to check the table's D call, TRBD1. TRBV12-2 is marked as a pseudogene. The CDR3 extends over 17 amino acids. This chain's CDR3 is CASRLGTGHSGANVLTF. The CDR3 DNA reads TGTGCAAGTCGCTTAGGGACAGGGCACTCTGGGGCCAACGTCCTGACTTTC.

CDR3 coding DNA: TGTGCCTGGAGTGTTGGCATTAGGGGGCGGGTCGAGCAGTACTTC. It yields the protein CAWSVGIRGRVEQYF. This chain joins TRBV30 and TRBJ2-5; 7 positions agree with TRBD1. The J call may be faulty, since TRBJ2-7 better matches the DNA end. Germline V gene lookup returns CDR1 GTSNPN and CDR2 SVGIG (reference sequence). CDR3 length: 15 amino acids.

The rearrangement joins TRBV2 to TRBJ2-5, with TRBD2 matching 8 bases. The CDR3 is 14 residues long. Trimming at V came to 6 bases and at J to 7 bases, leaving 10 bases not matched to a gene. CDR1 is SNHLY, CDR2 FYNNEI, per germline. The CDR3 loop is CASSGTRGTLTQYF. The CDR3 DNA reads as TGTGCCAGCAGCGGGACTAGAGGGACCTTGACCCAGTACTTC.

This clone was counted only a few times. The identical CDR3 is also encoded by other nucleotide sequences in the sample. The gene calls are TRBV7-3 and TRBJ2-1; TRBD2 agrees at 8 bases. V shed 4 bases, J shed 4 bases, and the junction held 6 bases outside the gene matches. Per the germline V gene, CDR1 is SGHTA and CDR2 is FQGTGA. The CDR3 has 15 amino acids. The CDR3 DNA is TGTGCCAGCAGCTCCCTAGCGGGTGGATACAATGAGCAGTTCTTC. This sequence encodes CASSSLAGGYNEQFF.

There are a few counts of this clone. The V and J genes are TRBV23-1 and TRBJ2-2; 7 positions agree with TRBD2. TRBV23-1 is designated an ORF whose function remains uncertain. The CDR3 is 18 amino acids. Germline trimming cut 3 bases from V and 0 bases from J; bases unmatched to any gene: 10. The CDR3 nucleotides are TGCGCCAGCAGTCACTCCGATACTAGCGAGTCGAACACCGGGGAGCTGTTTTTT. This gives the protein CASSHSDTSESNTGELFF.

Only a few counts were recorded for this clone. This rearrangement joins TRBV7-6 to TRBJ2-1; TRBD1 might be the D (6 bases). There are 15 residues in the CDR3. V lost 4 bases and J 4 bases, leaving 14 bases between the germline ends. The V gene's germline CDR1 is SGHVS and CDR2 FNYEAQ. CDR3 DNA sequence: TGTGCCAGCAGCTATACCCCGGACAGTTACAATGAGCAGTTCTTC. This encodes CASSYTPDSYNEQFF. The full variable domain, with the rest looked up from reference TRBV7-6 and TRBJ2-1, is GAGVSQSPRYKVTKRGQDVALRCDPISGHVSLYWYRQALGQGPEFLTYFNYEAQQDKSGLPNDRFSAERPEGSISTLTIQRTEQRDSAMYRCASSYTPDSYNEQFFGPGTRLTVL.

J is TRBJ2-5 and V is TRBV29-1; TRBD2 matches at 11 bases. Judging by the DNA end, TRBJ2-7 fits better; the J call may be wrong. The CDR3 contains 13 residues. Germline assignment: CDR1 SQVTM and CDR2 ANQGSEA. Here the CDR3 DNA reads TGCAGCGTTGAAGAACTAGCGGGAGACGAGCAGTACTTC. Translation: CSVEELAGDEQYF.

The chain carries TRBV11-2 and TRBJ2-1; D unclear. CDR1 is SGHAT, CDR2 FQNNGV, per germline. The CDR3 is 16 residues long. V lost 5 bases and J 7 bases, leaving 21 bases between the germline ends. CDR3 nucleotides: TGTGCCAGCAGCCCCTGTAGGATCGCTAGTTTAAATGAGCAGTTCTTC. It specifies CASSPCRIASLNEQFF.

The chain is built from TRBV4-1 and TRBJ1-6; D gene unclear. V was clipped by 4 bases and J by 5 bases, with 15 bases between them. Germline loops: CDR1 MGHRA, CDR2 YSYEKL. The CDR3 loop spans 16 amino acids. The CDR3 DNA reads as TGCGCCAGCAGCCGAACGCAGAGACACAATAATTCACCCCTCCACTTT. Its translation is CASSRTQRHNNSPLHF.

This chain connects TRBV15 to TRBJ1-5; tentative D call: TRBD1 (6 bases). The V gene lost 7 bases and the J gene lost 3 bases, with 10 bases spanning the gap. The germline gives CDR1 LNHNV, CDR2 YYDKDF (reference sequence). CDR3 length equals 13 residues. The CDR3 region has the DNA TGTGCCACCACCGACAGGTACAATCAGCCCCAGCATTTT. It encodes CATTDRYNQPQHF.

The V gene is TRBV15, the J gene TRBJ1-2, with a possible D match to TRBD1 (5 bases). This CDR3 spans 14 amino acids. The V gene's germline CDR1 is LNHNV and CDR2 YYDKDF (reference sequence). Trimming pared 5 bases from V and 7 bases from J, leaving 17 bases between. CDR3 nucleotides: TGTGCCACCAGCCCGCTAAGGGGCTTTTTTGGCTACACCTTC. As protein: CATSPLRGFFGYTF.

The V gene is TRBV2, the J gene TRBJ1-5; weak D call: TRBD1 (6 bases). CDR3 length: 15 residues. Germline values: CDR1 SNHLY, CDR2 FYNNEI. Trimming took 6 bases from V and 0 from J, leaving 12 bases between them. CDR3 region: CASSMTGNSNQPQHF. The CDR3 DNA is TGTGCCAGCAGCATGACAGGCAATAGCAATCAGCCCCAGCATTTT.

The chain has TRBV5-1 and TRBJ2-7; 7 bases map to TRBD1. The CDR3 spans 15 residues. V shed 0 bases, J shed 0 bases, and the junction held 3 bases outside the gene matches. Germline-derived CDR1 and CDR2 are SGHRS and YFSETQ. The CDR3 here is CASSLEGAFSYEQYF. In DNA, the CDR3 is TGCGCCAGCAGCTTGGAGGGGGCATTCTCCTACGAGCAGTACTTC.

This clone came up a few times. The V call is TRBV5-4, the J call TRBJ2-2, with TRBD1 as a possible D gene (6 bases). Between the trimmed V and J ends, which lost 6 bases and 1 base, there was a span of 10 bases. The CDR3 consists of 14 residues. Germline V gene sequence: CDR1 SGHNT, CDR2 YYREEE (reference sequence). CDR3: CASTPGQNTGELFF. The CDR3 DNA reads TGTGCCAGCACCCCGGGACAGAACACCGGGGAGCTGTTTTTT.

This clone was recorded a few times. This chain joins TRBV7-9 and TRBJ2-2, with 8 bases identical to TRBD1. The CDR3 is made up of 13 amino acids. Trimming cost V 7 bases and J 6 bases; bases outside gene matches: 4. Germline values: CDR1 SEHNR, CDR2 FQNEAQ (reference sequence). Here the CDR3 reads CASIRTGPGELFF. In DNA, the CDR3 is TGTGCCAGCATACGGACAGGGCCCGGGGAGCTGTTTTTT.

Only a few counts were recorded for this clone. The V and J genes are TRBV5-5 and TRBJ2-6, with 10 bases that match TRBD2. Germline loops: CDR1 SGHKS, CDR2 YYEKEE (reference sequence). The CDR3 totals 17 residues. The junction had 9 bases not matched to a gene; V was cut back by 4 bases and J by 5 bases. The DNA of the CDR3 is TGTGCCAGCAGCCCACTAGCGGGATTCGTCTGGGCCAACGTCCTGACTTTC. This translates into CASSPLAGFVWANVLTF.

The sample holds a few counts of this clone. The chain couples TRBV10-3 to TRBJ1-1; D remains ambiguous. CDR3 length equals 13 residues. Per the germline V gene, CDR1 is ENHRY and CDR2 is SYGVKD. V was shortened by 6 bases and J by 0 bases, with 8 bases between the two germline ends. CDR3 DNA sequence: TGTGCCATCAGAGCAGGTATGAACACTGAAGCTTTCTTT. Amino acid sequence: CAIRAGMNTEAFF.

The chain is built from TRBV9 and TRBJ2-5; the D gene is possibly TRBD2 (6 bases). V was trimmed by 0 bases and J by 2 bases, leaving 17 bases between them. From germline, CDR1 is SGDLS and CDR2 YYNGEE. The CDR3 sequence is 17 residues long. The DNA for the CDR3 is TGTGCCAGCAGCGTAGGTCCTCCCGGGACTCTGCAAGAGACCCAGTACTTC. Protein product: CASSVGPPGTLQETQYF. The full variable domain, with the rest looked up from reference TRBV9 and TRBJ2-5, is DSGVTQTPKHLITATGQRVTLRCSPRSGDLSVYWYQQSLDQGLQFLIQYYNGEERAKGNILERFSAQQFPDLHSELNLSSLELGDSALYFCASSVGPPGTLQETQYFGPGTRLLVL.

This clone was observed a handful of times. The rearrangement joins TRBV9 to TRBJ2-1; 8 bases are shared with TRBD2. The germline CDR1 and CDR2 sequences are SGDLS and YYNGEE. The CDR3 length is 15 residues. The V segment lost 3 bases and the J segment 0 bases; nucleotides outside the gene matches: 2. The chain's CDR3 is CASSESGSSYNEQFF. In nucleotides, the CDR3 is TGTGCCAGCAGCGAGAGCGGGAGCTCCTACAATGAGCAGTTCTTC.

The CDR3 reads CSVVQGAEKLFF. CDR3 DNA sequence: TGCAGCGTCGTACAGGGGGCAGAAAAACTGTTTTTT. V gene TRBV29-1 combines with J gene TRBJ1-4, with 9 positions matching TRBD1. V trimming: 6 bases; J trimming: 8 bases; junction bases outside the gene matches: 4. Germline values: CDR1 SQVTM, CDR2 ANQGSEA. The CDR3 is 12 residues long.

This chain uses TRBV6-1 with TRBJ1-4; TRBD1 aligns across 11 bases. This CDR3 region has 14 residues. Germline CDR1 reads MNHNS; CDR2 reads SASEGT. Germline trimming cut 6 bases from V and 7 bases from J; bases unmatched to any gene: 4. CDR3 nucleotide sequence: TGTGCCAGCAGCCGGGACAGGGGGGCTGAAAAACTGTTTTTT. This encodes CASSRDRGAEKLFF.